Listed below are T cell receptor beta chains from one sample, sequenced in a study of identical twins. TCRdb analysed the 5' RACE reads with MiXCR anew, one entry per CDR3 protein. The sample holds around 530,000 distinct CDR3 sequences, 12% to 15% seen once. These data are also associated with another study on yellow fever vaccine responses in identical twins.

Input material: CD4+ T cells sorted from blood. All receptors come from a woman aged 18-30 years in good health. CDR3s include the opening cysteine and the closing phenylalanine or tryptophan. The order of the fields is J gene, clone size, D gene, V gene, CDR3 DNA, CDR3 protein. A D gene is named only where the DNA matches it firmly. Size values are once, few and many counts, or a class for expanded clones, and some rows have none.

J gene: TRBJ1-4; clone size: few; D gene: -; V gene: TRBV20-1; CDR3 DNA: TGCAGTGCGGGGGGAGCATCAACTAATGAAAAACTGTTTTTT; CDR3 protein: CSAGGASTNEKLFF
J gene: TRBJ1-4; clone size: few; D gene: -; V gene: TRBV6-1; CDR3 DNA: TGTGCCAGCCAGACAGTGATCAATGAAAAACTGTTTTTT; CDR3 protein: CASQTVINEKLFF
J gene: TRBJ2-1; clone size: few; D gene: -; V gene: TRBV20-1; CDR3 DNA: TGCAGTGCTAGAGTTCCGGGCAGCGCTATGCTGATGGAGCAGTTCTTC; CDR3 protein: CSARVPGSAMLMEQFF
J gene: TRBJ2-2; clone size: -; D gene: -; V gene: TRBV19; CDR3 DNA: TGTGCCAGTAGGGGTAGTCGGGACACCGGGGAGCTGTTTTTT; CDR3 protein: CASRGSRDTGELFF
J gene: TRBJ2-1; clone size: few; D gene: TRBD2; V gene: TRBV20-1; CDR3 DNA: TGCAGTGTTTGGGGGACTAGCGTCAATGAGCAGTTCTTC; CDR3 protein: CSVWGTSVNEQFF
J gene: TRBJ2-1; clone size: few; D gene: -; V gene: TRBV10-3; CDR3 DNA: TGTGCCATCAGTGAGCTGGAGGGGGCTCCCGAGCAGTTCTTC; CDR3 protein: CAISELEGAPEQFF
J gene: TRBJ1-2; clone size: -; D gene: -; V gene: TRBV21-1; CDR3 DNA: TGTGCCAGCAGCAAAGTGCGTGGGGGCTCTAATGGCTACACCTTC; CDR3 protein: CASSKVRGGSNGYTF
J gene: TRBJ2-1; clone size: few; D gene: TRBD1; V gene: TRBV10-3; CDR3 DNA: TGTGCCATCAGTGGGCCGGGACAGAAAGCGGTAAGCTCCTACAATGAGCAGTTCTTC; CDR3 protein: CAISGPGQKAVSSYNEQFF
J gene: TRBJ1-1; clone size: many; D gene: TRBD1; V gene: TRBV29-1; CDR3 DNA: TGCAGCGTACTTTCAGGGACAGCGAACACTGAAGCTTTCTTT; CDR3 protein: CSVLSGTANTEAFF
J gene: TRBJ1-5; clone size: -; D gene: -; V gene: TRBV10-3; CDR3 DNA: TGTGCCATCAGTGAGTCTGGGTTTGGCAATCAGCCCCAGCATTTT; CDR3 protein: CAISESGFGNQPQHF
J gene: TRBJ1-6; clone size: few; D gene: TRBD1; V gene: TRBV5-1; CDR3 DNA: TGCGCCAGCAGCGTGGGCGGGACAGCGAATAATTCACCCCTCCACTTT; CDR3 protein: CASSVGGTANNSPLHF
J gene: TRBJ1-1; clone size: -; D gene: -; V gene: TRBV4-2; CDR3 DNA: TGTGCCAGCAGCCAAGATTTTTCGGCAGGTCAGAGCACTGAAGCTTTCTTT; CDR3 protein: CASSQDFSAGQSTEAFF
J gene: TRBJ2-1; clone size: -; D gene: TRBD2; V gene: TRBV9; CDR3 DNA: TGTGCCAGCAGTGGGGTACTAGCGGGGGAACGCTCCTACAATGAGCAGTTCTTC; CDR3 protein: CASSGVLAGERSYNEQFF
J gene: TRBJ2-2; clone size: few; D gene: TRBD2; V gene: TRBV20-1; CDR3 DNA: TGCAGTGCTCTAGCGGGAGAGGTTGGGGAGCTGTTTTTT; CDR3 protein: CSALAGEVGELFF
J gene: TRBJ1-2; clone size: few; D gene: TRBD1; V gene: TRBV5-1; CDR3 DNA: TGCGCCAGCAGCTTGGGAGGACAGGGGAACGGCTACACCTTC; CDR3 protein: CASSLGGQGNGYTF
J gene: TRBJ2-5; clone size: -; D gene: -; V gene: TRBV14; CDR3 DNA: TGTGCCAGCAGCCAAGATTTTTTCCAAGAGACCCAGTACTTC; CDR3 protein: CASSQDFFQETQYF
J gene: TRBJ2-1; clone size: many; D gene: -; V gene: TRBV4-2; CDR3 DNA: TGTGCCAGCAGCCAAGTCCGAGGGGGGACGGACTACAATGAGCAGTTCTTC; CDR3 protein: CASSQVRGGTDYNEQFF
J gene: TRBJ1-5; clone size: few; D gene: -; V gene: TRBV12-3/TRBV12-4; CDR3 DNA: TGTGCCAGCAGCAAAAGGGCAGGGAGCAATCAGCCCCAGCATTTT; CDR3 protein: CASSKRAGSNQPQHF
J gene: TRBJ2-5; clone size: many; D gene: -; V gene: TRBV2; CDR3 DNA: TGTGCCAGCAGGTCATGGGACAAAGAGACCCAGTACTTC; CDR3 protein: CASRSWDKETQYF
J gene: TRBJ2-1; clone size: -; D gene: -; V gene: TRBV20-1; CDR3 DNA: TGCAGTCCAAGACGAAGCTCCTACAATGAGCAGTTCTTC; CDR3 protein: CSPRRSSYNEQFF
J gene: TRBJ2-7; clone size: -; D gene: -; V gene: TRBV6-1; CDR3 DNA: TGTGCCAGCAGCCCAGACAGGTGGGGCCCCTACGAGCAGTACTTC; CDR3 protein: CASSPDRWGPYEQYF
J gene: TRBJ2-1; clone size: few; D gene: TRBD2; V gene: TRBV7-9; CDR3 DNA: TGTGCCAGCAGCTTAATGGCGGGGGGCCACCACAATGAGCAGTTCTTC; CDR3 protein: CASSLMAGGHHNEQFF
J gene: TRBJ2-1; clone size: -; D gene: -; V gene: TRBV11-2; CDR3 DNA: TGTGCCAGCAGCTCCTCCGGGACTCCCTACAATGAGCAGTTCTTC; CDR3 protein: CASSSSGTPYNEQFF
J gene: TRBJ2-2; clone size: -; D gene: -; V gene: TRBV19; CDR3 DNA: TGTGCCAGTAGTAATTCACGGGTCCGGGGGAACACCGGGGAGCTGTTTTTT; CDR3 protein: CASSNSRVRGNTGELFF
J gene: TRBJ2-1; clone size: few; D gene: -; V gene: TRBV10-2; CDR3 DNA: TGCGCCAGCATCCCGACAGACCGCTCCTACAATGAGCAGTTCTTC; CDR3 protein: CASIPTDRSYNEQFF
J gene: TRBJ2-1; clone size: -; D gene: -; V gene: TRBV12-3/TRBV12-4; CDR3 DNA: TGTGCCAGCACACCTTCCTACAATGAGCAGTTCTTC; CDR3 protein: CASTPSYNEQFF
J gene: TRBJ2-5; clone size: -; D gene: -; V gene: TRBV12-3/TRBV12-4; CDR3 DNA: TGTGCCAGCAGCGACAGAGACAGAGTAGAGACCCAGTACTTC; CDR3 protein: CASSDRDRVETQYF
J gene: TRBJ1-6; clone size: many; D gene: -; V gene: TRBV15; CDR3 DNA: TGTGCCACCAGCAGAGATGTGGTGGCAGGGTATAATTCACCCCTCCACTTT; CDR3 protein: CATSRDVVAGYNSPLHF
J gene: TRBJ1-2; clone size: -; D gene: -; V gene: TRBV10-3; CDR3 DNA: TGTGCCATCAGTGCCAGCACGGGCTACACCTTC; CDR3 protein: CAISASTGYTF
J gene: TRBJ2-5; clone size: -; D gene: -; V gene: TRBV7-9; CDR3 DNA: TGTGCCAGCAGCGGCCGTTCCGGGGAGCGAGAGACCCAGTACTTC; CDR3 protein: CASSGRSGERETQYF
J gene: TRBJ1-1; clone size: -; D gene: -; V gene: TRBV6-1; CDR3 DNA: TGTGCCAGCAGTGACCCTCCGAACACTGAAGCTTTCTTT; CDR3 protein: CASSDPPNTEAFF
J gene: TRBJ2-3; clone size: many; D gene: TRBD2; V gene: TRBV10-3; CDR3 DNA: TGTGCCATCAGTGACGCTAGCGGGGATACGCAGTATTTT; CDR3 protein: CAISDASGDTQYF
J gene: TRBJ2-7; clone size: few; D gene: -; V gene: TRBV14; CDR3 DNA: TGTGCCAGCAGCCAAGCGGAGAAAAGTATCGAGCAGTACTTC; CDR3 protein: CASSQAEKSIEQYF
J gene: TRBJ2-5; clone size: few; D gene: TRBD1; V gene: TRBV20-1; CDR3 DNA: TGCAGCGGCCGGGACAGGGTACAAGAGACCCAGTACTTC; CDR3 protein: CSGRDRVQETQYF
J gene: TRBJ1-4; clone size: -; D gene: -; V gene: TRBV24-1; CDR3 DNA: TGTGCCACCAGTGCCATCGACAGGCCTGAACTGTTTTTT; CDR3 protein: CATSAIDRPELFF
J gene: TRBJ2-1; clone size: few; D gene: TRBD2; V gene: TRBV7-2; CDR3 DNA: TGTGCCAGCTCAGGGACTAGCGGGGGGCTCTACAATGAGCAGTTCTTC; CDR3 protein: CASSGTSGGLYNEQFF
J gene: TRBJ1-1; clone size: -; D gene: -; V gene: TRBV29-1; CDR3 DNA: TGCAGCGTTTCCCCTATAGCTGGCACTGAAGCTTTCTTT; CDR3 protein: CSVSPIAGTEAFF
J gene: TRBJ2-3; clone size: -; D gene: TRBD2; V gene: TRBV20-1; CDR3 DNA: TGCAGTGCTAGAGACCAACTAGCGGGAGGCCCAGATACGCAGTATTTT; CDR3 protein: CSARDQLAGGPDTQYF
J gene: TRBJ1-6; clone size: few; D gene: -; V gene: TRBV10-3; CDR3 DNA: TGTGCCATCAGACCCATGAACCCTAATTCACCCCTCCACTTT; CDR3 protein: CAIRPMNPNSPLHF
J gene: TRBJ2-1; clone size: few; D gene: TRBD2; V gene: TRBV20-1; CDR3 DNA: TGCAGTGCTAGAGAGGGACTAGCGGGCTTCTCCTACAATGAGCAGTTCTTC; CDR3 protein: CSAREGLAGFSYNEQFF
J gene: TRBJ2-3; clone size: -; D gene: TRBD2; V gene: TRBV29-1; CDR3 DNA: TGCAGCGTTGACGGCGGGGGATTCACAGATACGCAGTATTTT; CDR3 protein: CSVDGGGFTDTQYF
J gene: TRBJ2-5; clone size: few; D gene: -; V gene: TRBV28; CDR3 DNA: TGTGCCAGCAGTTTATTAATTAGTAAAGAGACCCAGTACTTC; CDR3 protein: CASSLLISKETQYF
J gene: TRBJ2-1; clone size: -; D gene: -; V gene: TRBV29-1; CDR3 DNA: TGCAGCGTTGTGATTTTTAATGAGCAGTTCTTC; CDR3 protein: CSVVIFNEQFF
J gene: TRBJ2-3; clone size: few; D gene: -; V gene: TRBV28; CDR3 DNA: TGTGCCAGCGAATCTAGGCGGGAAGGGACAGATACGCAGTATTTT; CDR3 protein: CASESRREGTDTQYF
J gene: TRBJ2-1; clone size: few; D gene: TRBD1; V gene: TRBV28; CDR3 DNA: TGTGCCAGCAGCCCTCACCGACAGGGGGCGGGCAATGAGCAGTTCTTC; CDR3 protein: CASSPHRQGAGNEQFF
J gene: TRBJ2-6; clone size: few; D gene: -; V gene: TRBV29-1; CDR3 DNA: TGCAGCGTTGAAGGGGGCGCTGGGGCCAACGTCCTGACTTTC; CDR3 protein: CSVEGGAGANVLTF
J gene: TRBJ2-1; clone size: -; D gene: TRBD2; V gene: TRBV20-1; CDR3 DNA: TGCAGTGCTAGGAGCGGGAGCACCCACAATGAGCAGTTCTTC; CDR3 protein: CSARSGSTHNEQFF
J gene: TRBJ2-1; clone size: few; D gene: -; V gene: TRBV7-9; CDR3 DNA: TGTGCCAGCTACCTGACATACACAACCTACAATGAGCAGTTCTTC; CDR3 protein: CASYLTYTTYNEQFF
J gene: TRBJ2-3; clone size: few; D gene: TRBD2; V gene: TRBV29-1; CDR3 DNA: TGCAGCGTTGAAGCTAGCGGGTCACGCACAGATACGCAGTATTTT; CDR3 protein: CSVEASGSRTDTQYF
J gene: TRBJ2-7; clone size: -; D gene: -; V gene: TRBV3-1; CDR3 DNA: TGTGCCAGCAGCCAAGATCAATCTCTTGGTGAGCAGTACTTC; CDR3 protein: CASSQDQSLGEQYF
J gene: TRBJ1-5; clone size: -; D gene: -; V gene: TRBV28; CDR3 DNA: TGTGCCAGCAGGCATGGAGGCCCCCATAGCAATCAGCCCCAGCATTTT; CDR3 protein: CASRHGGPHSNQPQHF
J gene: TRBJ2-1; clone size: -; D gene: TRBD2; V gene: TRBV11-2; CDR3 DNA: TGTGCCAGCAGCTGGGGCGGGGAGCTAGCGGGGGGATCGTCCTACAATGAGCAGTTCTTC; CDR3 protein: CASSWGGELAGGSSYNEQFF
J gene: TRBJ1-5; clone size: few; D gene: TRBD1; V gene: TRBV12-3/TRBV12-4; CDR3 DNA: TGTGCCAGCAGTTTAGGGGACAGAGTCCAGCCCCAGCATTTT; CDR3 protein: CASSLGDRVQPQHF
J gene: TRBJ2-1; clone size: -; D gene: TRBD2; V gene: TRBV2; CDR3 DNA: TGTGCCAGCAGCGGGAGGGCCCATGTGGCGCCCTACAATGAGCAGTTCTTC; CDR3 protein: CASSGRAHVAPYNEQFF
J gene: TRBJ2-5; clone size: few; D gene: -; V gene: TRBV14; CDR3 DNA: TGTGCCAGCAGCCAACAATATGGGGAGACCCAGTACTTC; CDR3 protein: CASSQQYGETQYF